The T cell receptor (beta chain) described here comes from a study of siplizumab effects on memory and regulatory T cells. The CDR3 contains 21 residues. Unmatched junction bases numbered 18, after V lost 3 bases and J lost 0 bases. Looked up from germline, CDR1 is SGHDN and CDR2 is FVKESK. Method: immunoSEQ multiplex PCR; TCRdb's copy keeps in-frame clones and lacks some. The table records around 100,000 clones, around 94% of them present only once. Input material: non-Treg CD4+ T cells sorted from blood. The TCR comes from a human donor in good health. The rearrangement links TRBV14 to TRBJ2-1; 9 nucleotides match TRBD2. The DNA of the CDR3 is TGTGCCAGCAGCCATCCGACAGGGAGACTAGCGGACCGTAGCTCCTACAATGAGCAGTTCTTC. Amino acids: CASSHPTGRLADRSSYNEQFF.